The source of this T cell receptor (beta chain) is a study of PD-1 blockade in classical Hodgkin lymphoma. Brentuximab vedotin exposure varied among the patients, all of whom had relapsed after autologous stem cell transplantation. The assay was immunoSEQ multiplex PCR, and TCRdb's table has in-frame clones only and misses some. The sample lists 30,000 to 40,000 clones; 80% to 90% were seen once. Trimming took 7 bases from V and 6 from J; bases not matched to a gene: 8. This CDR3 contains 15 residues. The germline V gene has CDR1 MNHEY and CDR2 SMNVEV (reference sequence). The chain couples TRBV27 to TRBJ1-6, with TRBD1 identical over 8 bases. This receptor was taken from a human donor with classical Hodgkin lymphoma. This material consisted of peripheral blood mononuclear cells (PBMCs), taken at baseline. Written as DNA, the CDR3 is TGTGCCAGCAAATATGGGACAGGCCTTAATTCACCCCTCCACTTT. This gives the protein CASKYGTGLNSPLHF.